This T cell receptor (beta chain) is from a study of blood T cell repertoires in COVID-19. For the study at large: Collection of acute and convalescent COVID-19 samples took place in the United States, Italy and Spain.

With 5 bases clipped from V and 4 bases from J, the junction kept 5 bases outside the gene matches. Germline V gene sequence: CDR1 SGHTA, CDR2 FQGTGA. The CDR3 length is 15 residues. Clones were read by immunoSEQ multiplex PCR, and TCRdb kept only the in-frame ones, dropping some. The sample carries 120,000 to 150,000 clones, about 92% recorded once. With respect to this clone: Within the sample, other DNA sequences also encode this same CDR3.

The origin of this receptor is a human donor in a cohort sampled during active COVID-19. V and J are TRBV7-3 and TRBJ2-1; 10 bases are a match to TRBD2. Sequencing used peripheral blood. The CDR3 loop reads CASSPAAGGYNEQFF. The DNA of the CDR3 is TGTGCCAGCAGCCCCGCAGCGGGGGGGTACAATGAGCAGTTCTTC.